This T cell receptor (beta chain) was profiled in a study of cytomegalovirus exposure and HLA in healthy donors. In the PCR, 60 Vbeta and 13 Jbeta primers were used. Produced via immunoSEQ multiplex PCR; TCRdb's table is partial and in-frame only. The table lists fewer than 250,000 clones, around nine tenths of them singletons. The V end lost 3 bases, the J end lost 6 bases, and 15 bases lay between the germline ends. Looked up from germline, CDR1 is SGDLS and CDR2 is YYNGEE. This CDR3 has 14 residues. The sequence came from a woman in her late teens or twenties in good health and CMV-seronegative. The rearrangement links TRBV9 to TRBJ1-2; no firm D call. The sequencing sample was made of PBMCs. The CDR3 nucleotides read TGTGCCAGCAGCGAGGCTTCCGGGAGGGATGGCTACACCTTC. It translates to CASSEASGRDGYTF.